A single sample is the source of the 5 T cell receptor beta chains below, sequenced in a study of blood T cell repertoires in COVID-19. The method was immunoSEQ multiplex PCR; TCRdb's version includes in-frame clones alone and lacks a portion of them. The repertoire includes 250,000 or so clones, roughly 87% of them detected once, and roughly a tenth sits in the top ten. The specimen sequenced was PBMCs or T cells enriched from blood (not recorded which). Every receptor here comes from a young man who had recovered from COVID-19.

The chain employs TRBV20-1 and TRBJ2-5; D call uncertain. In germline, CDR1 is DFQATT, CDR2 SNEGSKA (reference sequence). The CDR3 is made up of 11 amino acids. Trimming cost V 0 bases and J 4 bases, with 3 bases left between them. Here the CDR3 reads CSARDLETQYF. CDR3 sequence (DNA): TGCAGTGCTAGAGATCTAGAGACCCAGTACTTC.

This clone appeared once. The CDR3 loop reads CASSPRGSSGNTIYF. The CDR3 DNA follows: TGTGCCAGCAGCCCCAGGGGATCCTCTGGAAACACCATATATTTT. J is TRBJ1-3 and V is TRBV7-8; tentatively, D is TRBD1 (6 bases). V was clipped by 5 bases and J by 0 bases, with 11 bases between them. This CDR3 has 15 amino acids. From germline, CDR1 is SGHVS and CDR2 FQNEAQ.

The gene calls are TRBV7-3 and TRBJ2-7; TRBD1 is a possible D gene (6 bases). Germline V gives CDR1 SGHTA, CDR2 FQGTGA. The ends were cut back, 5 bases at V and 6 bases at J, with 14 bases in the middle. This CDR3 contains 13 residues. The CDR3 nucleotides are TGTGCCAGCAGCGCACAGGGCCTAGGCGAGCAGTACTTC. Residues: CASSAQGLGEQYF.

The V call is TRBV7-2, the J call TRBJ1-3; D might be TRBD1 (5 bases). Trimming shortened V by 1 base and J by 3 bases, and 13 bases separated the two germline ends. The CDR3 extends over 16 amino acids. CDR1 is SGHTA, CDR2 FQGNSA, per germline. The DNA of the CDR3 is TGTGCCAGCAGCTTAGGGGTAGGGGTGGGTGGAAACACCATATATTTT. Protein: CASSLGVGVGGNTIYF.

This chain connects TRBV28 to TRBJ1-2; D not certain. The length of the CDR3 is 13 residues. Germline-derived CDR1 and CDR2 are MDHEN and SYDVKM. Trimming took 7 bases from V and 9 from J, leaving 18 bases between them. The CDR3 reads CASTPADRPSYTF. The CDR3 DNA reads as TGTGCCAGCACCCCAGCGGACCGCCCGAGCTACACCTTC.